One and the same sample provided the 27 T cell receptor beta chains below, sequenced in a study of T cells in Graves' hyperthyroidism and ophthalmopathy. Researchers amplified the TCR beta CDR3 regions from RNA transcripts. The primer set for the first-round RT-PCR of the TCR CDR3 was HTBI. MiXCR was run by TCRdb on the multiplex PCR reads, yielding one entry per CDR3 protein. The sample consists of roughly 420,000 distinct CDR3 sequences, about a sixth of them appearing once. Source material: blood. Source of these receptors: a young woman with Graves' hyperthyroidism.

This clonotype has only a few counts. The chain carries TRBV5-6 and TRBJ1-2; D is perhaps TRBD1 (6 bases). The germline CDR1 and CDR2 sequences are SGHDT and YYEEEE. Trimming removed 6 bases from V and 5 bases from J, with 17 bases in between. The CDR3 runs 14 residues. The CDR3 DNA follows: TGTGCCAGCACCGTGGGGGCGGAGGCGTATGGCTACACCTTC. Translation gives CASTVGAEAYGYTF.

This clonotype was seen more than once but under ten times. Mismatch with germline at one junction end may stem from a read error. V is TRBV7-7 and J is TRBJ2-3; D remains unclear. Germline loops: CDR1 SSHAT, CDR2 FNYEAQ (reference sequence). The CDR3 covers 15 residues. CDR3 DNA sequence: TGTGCTAGCAGCCTAGGCGATAGTGGCACAGATACGCAGTATTTT. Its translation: CASSLGDSGTDTQYF.

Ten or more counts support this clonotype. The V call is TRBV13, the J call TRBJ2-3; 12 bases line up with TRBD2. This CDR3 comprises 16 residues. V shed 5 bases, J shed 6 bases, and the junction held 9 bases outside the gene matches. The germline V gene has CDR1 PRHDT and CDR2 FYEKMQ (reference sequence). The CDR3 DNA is TGTGCCAGCAGCCACGTCGGACTAGCGGGGAGCGATACGCAGTATTTT. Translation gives CASSHVGLAGSDTQYF.

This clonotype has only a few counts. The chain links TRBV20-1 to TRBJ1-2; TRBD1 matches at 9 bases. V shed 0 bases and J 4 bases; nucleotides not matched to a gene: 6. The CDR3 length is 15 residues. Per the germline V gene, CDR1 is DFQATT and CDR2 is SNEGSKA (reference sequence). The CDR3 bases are TGCAGTGCTAGAGATGGACAGGGGCTCGGCTATGGCTACACCTTC. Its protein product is CSARDGQGLGYGYTF.

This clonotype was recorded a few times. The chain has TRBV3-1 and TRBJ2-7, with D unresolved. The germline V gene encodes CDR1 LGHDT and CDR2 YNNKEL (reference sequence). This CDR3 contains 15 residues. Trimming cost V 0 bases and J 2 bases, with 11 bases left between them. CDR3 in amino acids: CASSQDAAQTYEQYF. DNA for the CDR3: TGTGCCAGCAGCCAAGATGCGGCACAGACCTACGAGCAGTACTTC.

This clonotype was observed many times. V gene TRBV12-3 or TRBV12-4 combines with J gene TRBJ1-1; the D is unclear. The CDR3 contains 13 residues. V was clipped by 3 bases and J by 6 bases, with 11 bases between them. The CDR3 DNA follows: TGTGCCAGCAGTTTGAGATCCACCTCTGAAGCTTTCTTT. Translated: CASSLRSTSEAFF.

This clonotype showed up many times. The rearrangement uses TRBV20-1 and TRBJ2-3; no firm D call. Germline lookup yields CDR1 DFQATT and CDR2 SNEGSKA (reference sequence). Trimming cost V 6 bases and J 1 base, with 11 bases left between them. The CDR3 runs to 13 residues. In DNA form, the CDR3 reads TGCAGTGCGGACGTGGCTGGCACAGATACGCAGTATTTT. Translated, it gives CSADVAGTDTQYF.

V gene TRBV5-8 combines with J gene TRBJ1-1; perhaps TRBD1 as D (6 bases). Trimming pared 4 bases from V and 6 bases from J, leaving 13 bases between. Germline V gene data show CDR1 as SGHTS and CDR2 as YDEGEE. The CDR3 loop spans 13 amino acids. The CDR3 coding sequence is TGTGCCAGCAGCAGACAGGAAGTGGCTGAAGCTTTCTTT. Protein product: CASSRQEVAEAFF.

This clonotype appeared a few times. The CDR3 bases are TGTGCCAGTAGTATCCAAAATTTAGCGGAAAGCTCCTACAATGAGCAGTTCTTC. It encodes CASSIQNLAESSYNEQFF. The chain couples TRBV19 to TRBJ2-1, with D possibly being TRBD2 (6 bases). The germline gives CDR1 LNHDA, CDR2 SQIVND (reference sequence). This CDR3 contains 18 residues. The ends were cut back, 3 bases at V and 0 bases at J, with 18 bases in the middle.

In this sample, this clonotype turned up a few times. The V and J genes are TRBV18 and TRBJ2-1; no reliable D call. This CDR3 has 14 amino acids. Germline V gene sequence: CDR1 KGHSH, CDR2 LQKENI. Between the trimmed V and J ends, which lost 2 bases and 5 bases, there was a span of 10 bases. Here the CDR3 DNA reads TGTGCCAGCTCACCAGTATCAGGTGACAATGAGCAGTTCTTC. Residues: CASSPVSGDNEQFF.

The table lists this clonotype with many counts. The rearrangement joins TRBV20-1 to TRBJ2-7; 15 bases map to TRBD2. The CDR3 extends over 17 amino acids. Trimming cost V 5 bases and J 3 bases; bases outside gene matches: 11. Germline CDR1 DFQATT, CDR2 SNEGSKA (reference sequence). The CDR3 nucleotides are TGCAGTGCTGGAGCCGGGACTAGCGGGGGGACTAACTACGAGCAGTACTTC. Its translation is CSAGAGTSGGTNYEQYF.

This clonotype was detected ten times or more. CDR3 DNA: TGTGCCAGCAGTTTAGGGCAGGTCGCCGGGGAGCTGTTTTTT. This sequence encodes CASSLGQVAGELFF. The chain has TRBV12-3 or TRBV12-4 and TRBJ2-2; D gene unclear. Trimming stripped 1 base from V and 6 bases from J, with 9 bases between. The CDR3 loop spans 14 amino acids.

The CDR3 spells CASSLRLDSYGYTF. CDR3 coding DNA: TGTGCCAGCAGCTTACGGCTGGACAGCTATGGCTACACCTTC. The chain couples TRBV7-9 to TRBJ1-2; D perhaps matches TRBD1 (6 bases). Per the germline V gene, CDR1 is SEHNR and CDR2 is FQNEAQ (reference sequence). Trimming took off 2 bases at V and 4 bases at J, with 11 bases between the two ends. The CDR3 is 14 residues long.

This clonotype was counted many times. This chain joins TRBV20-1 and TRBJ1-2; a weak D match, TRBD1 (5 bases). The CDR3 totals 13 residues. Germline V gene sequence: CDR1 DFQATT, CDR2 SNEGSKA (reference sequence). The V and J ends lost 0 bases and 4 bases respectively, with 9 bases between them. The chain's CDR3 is CSARDPGPYGYTF. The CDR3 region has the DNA TGCAGTGCTAGAGATCCAGGGCCCTATGGCTACACCTTC.

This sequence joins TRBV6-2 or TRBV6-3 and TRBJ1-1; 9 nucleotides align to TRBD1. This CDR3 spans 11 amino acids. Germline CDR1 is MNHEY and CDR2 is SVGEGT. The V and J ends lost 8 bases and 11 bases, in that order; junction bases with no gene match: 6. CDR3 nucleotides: TGTGCCAGCGGACAGGGGAGAATGGCTTTCTTT. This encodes CASGQGRMAFF.

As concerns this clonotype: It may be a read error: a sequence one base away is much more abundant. CDR3 coding DNA: TGCGCCAGCAGCTTCCAGTCAGGGGCCACTGGAGCTTTCTTT. This gives the protein CASSFQSGATGAFF. The chain joins TRBV5-1 to TRBJ1-1; TRBD1 is a possible D gene (6 bases). There are 14 residues in the CDR3. Germline V gives CDR1 SGHRS, CDR2 YFSETQ.

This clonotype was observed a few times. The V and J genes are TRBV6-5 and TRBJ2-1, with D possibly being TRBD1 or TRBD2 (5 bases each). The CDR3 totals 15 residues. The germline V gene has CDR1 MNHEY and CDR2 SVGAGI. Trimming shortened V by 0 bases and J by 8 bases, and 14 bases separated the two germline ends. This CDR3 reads CASSYSEGESDEQFF. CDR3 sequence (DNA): TGTGCCAGCAGTTACTCGGAAGGGGAGAGCGATGAGCAGTTCTTC.

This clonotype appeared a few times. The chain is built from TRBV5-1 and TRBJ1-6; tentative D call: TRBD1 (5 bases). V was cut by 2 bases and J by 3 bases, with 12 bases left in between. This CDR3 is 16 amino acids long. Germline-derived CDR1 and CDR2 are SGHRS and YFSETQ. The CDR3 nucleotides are TGCGCCAGCAGCTTATTTGGGGGAATCTATAATTCACCCCTCCACTTT. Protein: CASSLFGGIYNSPLHF.

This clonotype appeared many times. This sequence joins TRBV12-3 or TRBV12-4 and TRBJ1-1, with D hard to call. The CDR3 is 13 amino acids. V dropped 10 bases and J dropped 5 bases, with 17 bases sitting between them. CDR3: CATLSLWGTEAFF. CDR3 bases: TGTGCCACCCTTTCACTGTGGGGTACTGAAGCTTTCTTT.

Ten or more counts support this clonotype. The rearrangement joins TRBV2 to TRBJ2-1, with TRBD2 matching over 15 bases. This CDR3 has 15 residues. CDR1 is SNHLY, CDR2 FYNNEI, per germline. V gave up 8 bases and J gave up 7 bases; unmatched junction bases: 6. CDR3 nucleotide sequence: TGTGCCAGCTTTGGACTAGCGGGAGGGGGGAATGAGCAGTTCTTC. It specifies CASFGLAGGGNEQFF.

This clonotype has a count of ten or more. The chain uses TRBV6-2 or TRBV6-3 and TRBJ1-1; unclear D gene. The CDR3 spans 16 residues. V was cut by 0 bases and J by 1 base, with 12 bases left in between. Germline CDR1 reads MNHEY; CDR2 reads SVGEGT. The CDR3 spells CASSYSWSDTNTEAFF. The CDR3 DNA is TGTGCCAGCAGTTACTCCTGGAGTGACACGAACACTGAAGCTTTCTTT.

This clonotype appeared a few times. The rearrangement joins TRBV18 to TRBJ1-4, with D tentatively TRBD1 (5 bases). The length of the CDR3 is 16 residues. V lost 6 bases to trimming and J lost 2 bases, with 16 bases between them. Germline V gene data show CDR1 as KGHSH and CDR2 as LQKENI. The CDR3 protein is CASSPPWTLTNEKLFF. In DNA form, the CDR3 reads TGTGCCAGCTCCCCCCCGTGGACACTTACTAATGAAAAACTGTTTTTT.

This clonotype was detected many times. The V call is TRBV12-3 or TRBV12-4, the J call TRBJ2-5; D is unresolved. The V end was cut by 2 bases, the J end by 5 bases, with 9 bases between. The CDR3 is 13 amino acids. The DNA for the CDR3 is TGTGCCAGCAGTTTAACCGGGCTGGAGACCCAGTACTTC. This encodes CASSLTGLETQYF.

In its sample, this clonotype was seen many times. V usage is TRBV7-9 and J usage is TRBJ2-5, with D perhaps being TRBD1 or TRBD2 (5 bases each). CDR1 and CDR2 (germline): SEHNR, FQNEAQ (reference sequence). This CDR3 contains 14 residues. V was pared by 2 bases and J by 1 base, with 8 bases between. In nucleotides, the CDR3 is TGTGCCAGCAGCTTAAAGGGACCCCAAGAGACCCAGTACTTC. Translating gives CASSLKGPQETQYF.

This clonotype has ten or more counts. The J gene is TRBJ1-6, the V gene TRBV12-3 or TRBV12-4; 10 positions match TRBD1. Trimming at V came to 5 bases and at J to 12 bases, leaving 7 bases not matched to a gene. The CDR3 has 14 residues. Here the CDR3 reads CASSDRDRGLPLHF. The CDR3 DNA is TGTGCCAGCAGTGACCGGGACAGGGGTTTACCCCTCCACTTT.

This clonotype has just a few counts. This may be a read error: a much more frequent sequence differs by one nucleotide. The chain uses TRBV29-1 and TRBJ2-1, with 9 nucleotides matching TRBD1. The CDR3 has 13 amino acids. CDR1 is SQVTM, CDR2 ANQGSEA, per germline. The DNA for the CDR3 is TGCAGCGTTTACAGGGGGCGCGGCAATGGGCAGTTCTTC. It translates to CSVYRGRGNGQFF.

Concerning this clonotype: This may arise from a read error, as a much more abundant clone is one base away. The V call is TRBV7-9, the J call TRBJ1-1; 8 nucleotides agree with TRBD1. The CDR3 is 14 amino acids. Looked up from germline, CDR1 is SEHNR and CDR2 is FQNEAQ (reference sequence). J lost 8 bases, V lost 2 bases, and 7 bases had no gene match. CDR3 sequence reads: CASSLSDRVAEAFF. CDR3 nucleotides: TGTGCCAGCAGCTTATCGGACAGGGTGGCGGAAGCTTTCTTT.